This passage covers 19 T cell receptor beta chains from one sample sequenced in a study of T cell responses to AZD1222 COVID-19 vaccine. Generated by immunoSEQ multiplex PCR, the TCRdb table keeps only in-frame clones and is missing some. Of some 94,000 clones in the sample, more than 90% were seen once. The sample here was peripheral blood, taken on day 0 of AZD1222 vaccination. These receptors were obtained from an adult in good health.

This chain links TRBV3-1 (or the pseudogene TRBV3-2) with TRBJ1-3, with D possibly matching TRBD1 (5 bases). The CDR3 extends over 14 amino acids. The germline CDR1 and CDR2 sequences are LGHDT and YNNKEL (reference sequence). The V end lost 2 bases, the J end lost 6 bases, and 11 bases lay between the germline ends. CDR3 bases: TGTGCCAGCAGCCAAAACCAGGGTGAAAACACCATATATTTT. This gives the protein CASSQNQGENTIYF.

In DNA, the CDR3 is TGTGCCAGCAGCCCCTCCTACGAGCAGTACTTC. As protein: CASSPSYEQYF. The V gene is TRBV7-9, the J gene TRBJ2-7; D is undetermined. Per germline, CDR1 SEHNR and CDR2 FQNEAQ (reference sequence). The V end lost 5 bases, the J end lost 0 bases, and 2 bases lay between the germline ends. The CDR3 has 11 residues.

This clone showed up just once. CDR3 DNA: TGTGCCATCTCCGCCCAAACGCTCACAGATACGCAGTATTTT. It specifies CAISAQTLTDTQYF. The chain couples TRBV10-3 to TRBJ2-3; no definite D call. Trimming stripped 8 bases from V and 2 bases from J, with 14 bases between. CDR3 length: 14 amino acids. The V gene's germline CDR1 is ENHRY and CDR2 SYGVKD.

The chain joins TRBV19 to TRBJ2-5; 9 nucleotides match TRBD2. The CDR3 is 14 residues long. J lost 4 bases, V lost 3 bases, and 3 bases had no gene match. Per the germline V gene, CDR1 is LNHDA and CDR2 is SQIVND (reference sequence). This chain's CDR3 is CASSISGSTETQYF. The CDR3 DNA sequence: TGTGCCAGTAGTATTAGCGGGAGCACAGAGACCCAGTACTTC.

This clone occurred many times. V gene TRBV6-6 combines with J gene TRBJ2-7; 10 bases agree with TRBD2. J gave up 1 base and V 5 bases, and 14 bases lay outside the gene matches. The CDR3 loop spans 18 amino acids. The V gene's germline CDR1 is MNHNY and CDR2 SVGAGI (reference sequence). CDR3 bases: TGTGCCAGCAGTCCCAACCTTATCCTAGCGGGAGAATCCTACGAGCAGTACTTC. Protein sequence: CASSPNLILAGESYEQYF.

V usage is TRBV18 and J usage is TRBJ1-3; a weak D match, TRBD1 (5 bases). The CDR3 has 14 amino acids. CDR1 and CDR2 from the germline V gene are KGHSH and LQKENI. V dropped 2 bases and J dropped 3 bases, with 8 bases sitting between them. This CDR3 is CASSPEGLGNTIYF. The CDR3 DNA reads as TGTGCCAGCTCACCAGAGGGGCTTGGAAACACCATATATTTT. Full variable domain (remainder filled in from reference TRBV18 and TRBJ1-3): NAGVMQNPRHLVRRRGQEARLRCSPMKGHSHVYWYRQLPEEGLKFMVYLQKENIIDESGMPKERFSAEFPKEGPSILRIQQVVRGDSAAYFCASSPEGLGNTIYFGEGSWLTVV.

The V and J genes are TRBV14 and TRBJ2-1; 10 bases are a match to TRBD1. CDR1 and CDR2 from the germline V gene are SGHDN and FVKESK. V was clipped by 8 bases and J by 2 bases; unmatched bases: 6. The CDR3 runs 15 residues. The CDR3 protein is CASGMTGGAYNEQFF. In DNA form, the CDR3 reads TGTGCCAGCGGGATGACAGGGGGCGCCTACAATGAGCAGTTCTTC.

This chain joins TRBV4-3 and TRBJ1-1, with 10 bases that match TRBD1. With V trimmed by 5 bases and J by 7 bases, 4 bases remained unmatched. CDR1 and CDR2 from the germline V gene are LGHNA and YSLEER. CDR3 length: 13 amino acids. CDR3 protein: CASSRDRGLEAFF. Here the CDR3 DNA reads TGCGCCAGCAGCAGGGACAGGGGACTTGAAGCTTTCTTT.

The chain uses TRBV28 and TRBJ2-1; TRBD1 matches at 7 bases. This CDR3 region has 18 residues. The J segment lost 7 bases and the V segment lost 7 bases, leaving 22 bases of the junction unmatched. Germline V gene lookup returns CDR1 MDHEN and CDR2 SYDVKM. The CDR3 DNA follows: TGTGCCAGCACCTTAAGAGTCCCTATACAGGGGCCTGCGAATGAGCAGTTCTTC. Residues: CASTLRVPIQGPANEQFF.

This sequence joins TRBV10-3 and TRBJ2-7; D may be TRBD1 (8 bases). Trimming removed 10 bases from V and 6 bases from J, with 19 bases in between. The germline V gene has CDR1 ENHRY and CDR2 SYGVKD. The CDR3 runs to 13 residues. In DNA form, the CDR3 reads TGTGCCAACCGGGAGGACAGGGAGGGCGAGCAGTACTTC. This codes for CANREDREGEQYF.

This clone has just a few counts. V is TRBV9 and J is TRBJ2-1; D remains ambiguous. Deletions cut 0 bases from V and 8 bases from J, with 12 bases between. The germline V gene has CDR1 SGDLS and CDR2 YYNGEE. CDR3 length: 14 amino acids. Written as DNA, the CDR3 is TGTGCCAGCAGCGTAGTTGGAAGGTGGGATGAGCAGTTCTTC. Protein product: CASSVVGRWDEQFF.

The rearrangement links TRBV5-1 to TRBJ2-3; D is perhaps TRBD2 (5 bases). Germline assignment: CDR1 SGHRS and CDR2 YFSETQ. Trimming took 4 bases from V and 3 from J, leaving 6 bases between them. The CDR3 contains 12 residues. The CDR3 loop is CASSRGTDTQYF. The CDR3 region has the DNA TGCGCCAGCAGCCGGGGTACAGATACGCAGTATTTT. The full variable domain, completed using reference TRBV5-1 and TRBJ2-3, is KAGVTQTPRYLIKTRGQQVTLSCSPISGHRSVSWYQQTPGQGLQFLFEYFSETQRNKGNFPGRFSGRQFSNSRSEMNVSTLELGDSALYLCASSRGTDTQYFGPGTRLTVL.

The chain carries TRBV19 and TRBJ1-2; maybe TRBD1 (5 bases). Per the germline V gene, CDR1 is LNHDA and CDR2 is SQIVND (reference sequence). V was cut by 7 bases and J by 7 bases, with 25 bases left in between. The CDR3 spans 16 residues. CDR3 protein: CASTNTGRSGVFGYTF. The CDR3 DNA reads TGTGCCAGTACAAATACAGGAAGGTCGGGTGTCTTTGGCTACACCTTC.

The chain employs TRBV28 and TRBJ2-1; 15 positions match TRBD2. The length of the CDR3 is 17 residues. The germline CDR1 and CDR2 sequences are MDHEN and SYDVKM. The V gene end was trimmed by 5 bases and the J gene end by 7 bases; junction bases not matched to a gene: 9. The CDR3 reads CASSTWTSGRARNEQFF. CDR3 in DNA: TGTGCCAGCAGTACATGGACTAGCGGGAGGGCCAGAAATGAGCAGTTCTTC.

The rearrangement links TRBV29-1 to TRBJ2-1, with a weak D call TRBD2 (5 bases). Germline CDR1 reads SQVTM; CDR2 reads ANQGSEA. The CDR3 consists of 14 residues. V was cut by 3 bases and J by 3 bases, with 12 bases left in between. CDR3 sequence: CSVEGLRGYNEQFF. As DNA, the CDR3 is TGCAGCGTTGAGGGCCTCCGGGGCTACAATGAGCAGTTCTTC.

This chain uses TRBV6-5 with TRBJ2-7; perhaps TRBD1 as D (5 bases). The CDR3 runs 14 residues. Germline CDR1 MNHEY, CDR2 SVGAGI. V was cut by 4 bases and J by 0 bases, with 10 bases left in between. The CDR3 region is CASSLAGNSYEQYF. As DNA, the CDR3 is TGTGCCAGCAGTTTAGCAGGGAACTCCTACGAGCAGTACTTC.

This clone appeared once. The chain carries TRBV28 and TRBJ2-7; TRBD1 agrees at 9 bases. The junction had 2 bases not matched to a gene; V was cut back by 2 bases and J by 3 bases. CDR3 length equals 14 residues. CDR1 and CDR2 (germline): MDHEN, SYDVKM. The CDR3 sequence is CASSLGTGSYEQYF. Here the CDR3 DNA reads TGTGCCAGCAGTTTAGGGACAGGGAGCTACGAGCAGTACTTC. Complete variable domain (other parts from reference TRBV28 and TRBJ2-7): DVKVTQSSRYLVKRTGEKVFLECVQDMDHENMFWYRQDPGLGLRLIYFSYDVKMKEKGDIPEGYSVSREKKERFSLILESASTNQTSMYLCASSLGTGSYEQYFGPGTRLTVT.

This chain joins TRBV7-9 and TRBJ1-6; D perhaps matches TRBD1 (5 bases). The CDR3 is made up of 18 amino acids. Germline values: CDR1 SEHNR, CDR2 FQNEAQ (reference sequence). V gave up 4 bases and J gave up 5 bases, with 21 bases separating them. CDR3 coding DNA: TGTGCCAGCAGCTCCATGGTGGGGGGTTCCAAAGATAATTCACCCCTCCACTTT. Its protein product is CASSSMVGGSKDNSPLHF. Based on the CDR3 plus reference TRBV7-9 and TRBJ1-6, the full variable domain is DTGVSQNPRHKITKRGQNVTFRCDPISEHNRLYWYRQTLGQGPEFLTYFQNEAQLEKSRLLSDRFSAERPKGSFSTLEIQRTEQGDSAMYLCASSSMVGGSKDNSPLHFGNGTRLTVT.

V usage is TRBV27 and J usage is TRBJ1-5; D call uncertain. Germline loops: CDR1 MNHEY, CDR2 SMNVEV (reference sequence). The CDR3 loop spans 13 amino acids. The germline V and J ends were trimmed by 8 bases and 6 bases, with 14 bases remaining between them. CDR3 sequence (DNA): TGTGCCAGCTCAGCGGGGATTGCTCAGCCCCAGCATTTT. Encoded protein: CASSAGIAQPQHF.